This entry lists 12 T cell receptor beta chains sequenced from one sample in a study of T cell responses to AZD1222 COVID-19 vaccine. TCRdb's copy holds only in-frame clones and misses some; the assay was immunoSEQ multiplex PCR. The sample has 60,000 to 70,000 clones, about 85% seen once. The input for sequencing was peripheral blood, taken on day 0 of AZD1222 vaccination. All receptors derive from an adult in good health.

This clone appeared a few times. This chain uses TRBV28 with TRBJ1-2; D possibly corresponds to TRBD1 (5 bases). Germline lookup yields CDR1 MDHEN and CDR2 SYDVKM. V lost 8 bases to trimming and J lost 5 bases, with 21 bases between them. The CDR3 consists of 15 residues. CDR3 amino acids: CASLEPLTARYGYTF. The CDR3 DNA sequence: TGTGCCAGCTTAGAGCCCTTGACAGCTAGGTATGGCTACACCTTC.

V is TRBV6-6 and J is TRBJ1-6, with TRBD1 matching 9 bases. Germline trimming cut 5 bases from V and 7 bases from J; bases unmatched to any gene: 3. The CDR3 has 14 amino acids. Germline CDR1 is MNHNY and CDR2 is SVGAGI (reference sequence). The CDR3 protein is CASSTGTGNSPLHF. Here the CDR3 DNA reads TGTGCCAGCAGTACCGGGACAGGGAATTCACCCCTCCACTTT.

This chain links TRBV28 with TRBJ1-2; no definite D call. V dropped 5 bases and J dropped 4 bases, with 14 bases sitting between them. The germline CDR1 and CDR2 sequences are MDHEN and SYDVKM. The CDR3 is made up of 14 amino acids. The CDR3 nucleotides read TGTGCCAGCAGTATTCAAGAGGCCTCCTATGGCTACACCTTC. Protein: CASSIQEASYGYTF.

J is TRBJ2-7 and V is TRBV28; no definite D call. Germline V lookup: CDR1 MDHEN, CDR2 SYDVKM. V was cut by 2 bases and J by 0 bases, with 2 bases left in between. This CDR3 is 12 amino acids long. The CDR3 sequence: CASSLISYEQYF. The CDR3 nucleotides are TGTGCCAGCAGTTTAATCTCCTACGAGCAGTACTTC.

The genes are TRBV28 and TRBJ1-3; D unresolved. The CDR3 runs 14 residues. CDR1 and CDR2 from the germline V gene are MDHEN and SYDVKM. Trimming shortened V by 10 bases and J by 0 bases, and 13 bases separated the two germline ends. The CDR3 region is CATWTGNSGNTIYF. The CDR3 DNA follows: TGTGCCACCTGGACGGGTAACTCTGGAAACACCATATATTTT.

This chain connects TRBV11-2 to TRBJ1-1; D is unresolved. This CDR3 is 15 amino acids long. V lost 2 bases, J lost 6 bases, and 16 bases lay in between. Germline-derived CDR1 and CDR2 are SGHAT and FQNNGV. CDR3 in amino acids: CASSLYSGNYAEAFF. The DNA of the CDR3 is TGTGCCAGCAGCTTATATTCCGGGAATTACGCTGAAGCTTTCTTT.

The chain uses TRBV11-2 and TRBJ1-3; the match to TRBD1 covers 8 bases. The CDR3 totals 16 residues. V shed 0 bases and J 5 bases; nucleotides not matched to a gene: 6. Germline-derived CDR1 and CDR2 are SGHAT and FQNNGV. The CDR3 DNA reads as TGTGCCAGCAGCTTAGATTCGGGACAGGCTCGAAACACCATATATTTT. Protein sequence: CASSLDSGQARNTIYF.

This clone showed up just once. The chain links TRBV15 to TRBJ2-3; the D gene is possibly TRBD2 (6 bases). Between the trimmed V and J ends, which lost 3 bases and 2 bases, there was a span of 21 bases. CDR3 size: 18 residues. From germline, CDR1 is LNHNV and CDR2 YYDKDF (reference sequence). CDR3 nucleotide sequence: TGTGCCACCAGCAGGGGCCCCCTTGGGGCGGGAATCACAGATACGCAGTATTTT. It yields the protein CATSRGPLGAGITDTQYF.

The J gene is TRBJ2-1, the V gene TRBV18; 9 bases map to TRBD2. The J segment lost 6 bases and the V segment lost 3 bases, leaving 6 bases of the junction unmatched. The length of the CDR3 is 15 residues. CDR1 KGHSH and CDR2 LQKENI come from the germline V gene. In DNA form, the CDR3 reads TGTGCCAGCTCACCGGTCCTAGCGGGGTTCAATGAGCAGTTCTTC. Translation gives CASSPVLAGFNEQFF.

This rearrangement joins TRBV12-3 or TRBV12-4 to TRBJ2-4; maybe TRBD1 (7 bases). The CDR3 runs to 13 residues. V lost 11 bases, J lost 8 bases, and 19 bases lay in between. The CDR3 sequence: CAGSQGGSDIQYF. The CDR3 DNA sequence: TGTGCCGGGTCGCAGGGGGGTTCCGACATTCAGTACTTC.

This chain links TRBV28 with TRBJ2-7; 7 positions agree with TRBD1. This CDR3 region has 14 residues. The trim removed 5 bases at V and 2 bases at J, leaving 6 bases unmatched. From germline, CDR1 is MDHEN and CDR2 SYDVKM. CDR3 residues: CASSLFRGTYEQYF. As DNA, the CDR3 is TGTGCCAGCAGTCTATTCAGGGGGACCTACGAGCAGTACTTC.

The V call is TRBV5-1, the J call TRBJ1-6; no firm D call. The V gene lost 4 bases and the J gene lost 7 bases, with 9 bases spanning the gap. From germline, CDR1 is SGHRS and CDR2 YFSETQ. This CDR3 is built from 13 residues. The CDR3 nucleotides read TGCGCCAGCAGCACCATCGCGAATTCACCCCTCCACTTT. Translated: CASSTIANSPLHF.